These 17 T cell receptor beta chains share one sample of origin, sequenced in a study of blood T cells in healthy people across ages. Primed by a sample-barcoded 5' primer and a J-beta primer mix, a second PCR proceeded for about 6 to 11 cycles. Via MiXCR, TCRdb re-called the 5' RACE reads, giving one row per CDR3 protein. Altogether 800,000 or so distinct CDR3 sequences are present, roughly 25% being singletons, with the ten largest covering more than 3%. A further study also used this sample, focusing on T cells of mothers and their children.

The sample consisted of blood. The origin of the receptors is a boy between 10 and 17 years old in good health.

This clonotype was detected only once. The gene calls are TRBV29-1 and TRBJ2-6; D not resolved. Germline assignment: CDR1 SQVTM and CDR2 ANQGSEA. The CDR3 contains 15 residues. Trimming removed 2 bases at V and 0 bases at J, with 8 bases between. Written as DNA, the CDR3 is TGCAGCGTTGAATCCCGGTTCTCTGGGGCCAACGTCCTGACTTTC. Translated, it gives CSVESRFSGANVLTF.

V gene TRBV3-1 combines with J gene TRBJ2-7; D is unresolved. This CDR3 has 15 residues. Trimming removed 1 base from V and 2 bases from J, with 12 bases in between. The V gene's germline CDR1 is LGHDT and CDR2 YNNKEL (reference sequence). Written as DNA, the CDR3 is TGTGCCAGCAGCCAAGTAGGGAACAATCCCTACGAGCAGTACTTC. This gives the protein CASSQVGNNPYEQYF.

The chain joins TRBV5-1 to TRBJ2-3; D may be TRBD1 (5 bases). Trimming shortened V by 0 bases and J by 6 bases, and 14 bases separated the two germline ends. CDR1 SGHRS and CDR2 YFSETQ come from the germline V gene. This CDR3 contains 15 residues. The CDR3 loop is CASSLDKGNADTQYF. CDR3 DNA sequence: TGCGCCAGCAGCTTGGATAAGGGGAACGCGGATACGCAGTATTTT.

V gene TRBV20-1 combines with J gene TRBJ2-1, with 9 bases lining up with TRBD2. The ends lost 1 base at V and 6 bases at J; junction bases unmatched: 7. The CDR3 runs to 15 residues. Germline CDR1 is DFQATT and CDR2 is SNEGSKA (reference sequence). CDR3 in DNA: TGCAGTGCTAGAGCGGCGGGAGGGCCTTTCAATGAGCAGTTCTTC. Translation: CSARAAGGPFNEQFF.

This clonotype showed up just a few times. V and J are TRBV5-1 and TRBJ2-6; 8 bases map to TRBD2. J lost 0 bases, V lost 0 bases, and 5 bases had no gene match. The CDR3 consists of 18 residues. Germline CDR1 and CDR2: SGHRS and YFSETQ. In DNA, the CDR3 is TGCGCCAGCAGCTTGGAGGGTAGCGGGATCTCTGGGGCCAACGTCCTGACTTTC. Protein product: CASSLEGSGISGANVLTF.

The rearrangement uses TRBV7-9 and TRBJ2-5, with 9 nucleotides matching TRBD1. The junction had 12 bases not matched to a gene; V was cut back by 5 bases and J by 5 bases. Germline CDR1 SEHNR, CDR2 FQNEAQ (reference sequence). The CDR3 spans 16 residues. The CDR3 DNA sequence: TGTGCCAGCAGCGGCACCGGGACAGGGTTTTGGGAGACCCAGTACTTC. Its protein product is CASSGTGTGFWETQYF. The variable domain in full, with the rest retrieved from reference TRBV7-9 and TRBJ2-5, is DTGVSQNPRHKITKRGQNVTFRCDPISEHNRLYWYRQTLGQGPEFLTYFQNEAQLEKSRLLSDRFSAERPKGSFSTLEIQRTEQGDSAMYLCASSGTGTGFWETQYFGPGTRLLVL.

This clonotype has a single count. The J gene is TRBJ1-1, the V gene TRBV5-1; D possibly corresponds to TRBD1 (5 bases). The CDR3 contains 16 residues. Germline CDR1 SGHRS, CDR2 YFSETQ. V was shortened by 4 bases and J by 1 base, with 17 bases between the two germline ends. In DNA, the CDR3 is TGCGCCAGCAGCCTTCGGGGCTCCGGAACGAACACTGAAGCTTTCTTT. It yields the protein CASSLRGSGTNTEAFF.

There are a few counts of this clonotype. The chain carries TRBV7-2 and TRBJ1-2; D uncertain. The CDR3 runs 12 residues. The ends were cut back, 1 base at V and 6 bases at J, with 6 bases in the middle. CDR1 and CDR2 from the germline V gene are SGHTA and FQGNSA. In DNA form, the CDR3 reads TGTGCCAGCAGCTTAGAGCGCCATGGCTACACCTTC. Its translation is CASSLERHGYTF.

In this sample, this clonotype turned up a few times. A read error may produce the germline difference seen at one junction end. The chain has TRBV29-1 and TRBJ2-7; TRBD1 or TRBD2 may be the D gene (5 bases each). Per germline, CDR1 SQVTM and CDR2 ANQGSEA. The CDR3 is 11 residues long. The CDR3 region is CSALLGGGQHF. DNA of the CDR3: TGCAGCGCCCTCCTGGGTGGGGGTCAGCACTTC.

The gene calls are TRBV12-5 and TRBJ2-5; 8 bases map to TRBD1. Germline assignment: CDR1 LGHNT and CDR2 FRNRAP. The CDR3 is made up of 17 amino acids. The ends lost 0 bases at V and 5 bases at J; junction bases unmatched: 11. The CDR3 protein is CASGLVEGTGFLETQYF. The CDR3 DNA reads TGTGCTAGTGGTTTGGTAGAGGGGACAGGATTTTTGGAGACCCAGTACTTC.

This clonotype turned up a few times. V and J are TRBV6-5 and TRBJ2-7, with D uncertain. The CDR3 consists of 14 residues. Germline loops: CDR1 MNHEY, CDR2 SVGAGI. Between the trimmed V and J ends, which lost 5 bases and 1 base, there was a span of 12 bases. The CDR3: CASSPGRISYEQYF. In DNA form, the CDR3 reads TGTGCCAGCAGTCCAGGACGGATATCCTACGAGCAGTACTTC.

The V and J genes are TRBV20-1 and TRBJ2-4, with unresolved D. V lost 5 bases and J 3 bases, leaving 11 bases between the germline ends. This CDR3 comprises 13 residues. The V gene's germline CDR1 is DFQATT and CDR2 SNEGSKA (reference sequence). Here the CDR3 reads CSAPPRSKNIQYF. CDR3 sequence (DNA): TGCAGTGCTCCCCCCCGTAGCAAAAACATTCAGTACTTC.

This clonotype was seen at least ten times. The chain has TRBV6-1 and TRBJ2-2, with TRBD1 matching over 7 bases. The CDR3 spans 14 residues. With 4 bases clipped from V and 2 bases from J, the junction kept 1 base outside the gene matches. Germline V gives CDR1 MNHNS, CDR2 SASEGT. CDR3 region: CASSGQGNTGELFF. As DNA, the CDR3 is TGTGCCAGCAGTGGACAGGGTAACACCGGGGAGCTGTTTTTT.

This clonotype was seen only a few times. At one end, the junction sequence differs from germline, possibly due to a read error. The rearrangement uses TRBV7-3 and TRBJ2-6; D remains unclear. The germline CDR1 and CDR2 sequences are SGHTA and FQGTGA. This CDR3 has 19 residues. The CDR3 bases are TGTGCCAACAGCCCCGACGGAGCCCTACCCTACTCTGGGGCCAACGTCCTGACTTTC. It translates to CANSPDGALPYSGANVLTF.

This clonotype was seen a handful of times. V and J are TRBV29-1 and TRBJ2-5; 10 positions match TRBD2. Matching the DNA end better, TRBJ2-7 makes the J call doubtful. This CDR3 spans 13 amino acids. Germline V gene lookup returns CDR1 SQVTM and CDR2 ANQGSEA. CDR3 DNA: TGCAGCGTTTCGCTAGCGGGAGACAACGAGCAGTACTTC. Translated: CSVSLAGDNEQYF.

The chain carries TRBV29-1 and TRBJ2-1; 9 bases fit TRBD2. This CDR3 has 16 amino acids. V lost 5 bases and J lost 1; bases outside the gene matches: 9. CDR1 is SQVTM, CDR2 ANQGSEA, per germline. CDR3 residues: CSVSPRLAVSYNEQFF. For the CDR3, the DNA is TGCAGCGTTAGCCCGAGACTAGCGGTTTCCTACAATGAGCAGTTCTTC.

This clonotype was observed a handful of times. This chain joins TRBV20-1 and TRBJ2-5; no clear D. The J call may be wrong; the DNA end is better matched by TRBJ2-7. From germline, CDR1 is DFQATT and CDR2 SNEGSKA (reference sequence). The CDR3 is 11 residues long. CDR3 bases: TGCAGTGCTCCGGACGGCCCCGAGCAGTACTTC. Encoded protein: CSAPDGPEQYF.